This T cell receptor beta chain was profiled in a study of human T cells and chemical hapten exposure (dated by TCRdb to the early 2020s). Concerning the study at large: For sensitization, 2% DPC in acetone was applied to a roughly 2 cm by roughly 2 cm area of upper inner arm skin. Throughout the approximately 23-week study period, patients were also given weekly therapeutic DPC doses on the scalp. Patch testing was performed on the upper back with Finn chambers containing 0.01% DPC, and the patch tests were scored after 6 days according to International Contact Dermatitis Research Group standards. Alopecia areata with under or over 50% scalp involvement, alopecia totalis and alopecia universalis were represented in the patient cohort, which was mostly female. Libraries were combined into a pool for sequencing, and differences in TCR yield between samples came mainly from small differences in library volumes within the pool. Peripheral blood TCR repertoire changes were tracked in vivo in alopecia patients during primary and secondary sensitization to the hapten diphenylcyclopropenone (DPC). Blood was sampled from patients pre-sensitization (week 0) and at 2, 6 and about 24 weeks after DPC sensitization. For TCR sequencing, blood came from about 29 alopecia patients at anywhere from one to four time points (pre-sensitization, 2, 6 and 24 weeks). Results and caveats for the whole study, not just this receptor: No change with DPC sensitization was found in the number of TCRs above 1 in 1000 frequency, and no evidence of global repertoire structure alterations was found. Repeated subsampling changed both the strength of the expansion versus patch-test correlation and the threshold at which the correlation became significant. The number of PT1 expanded TCRs positively correlated with patch test score, significant at thresholds 8, 16 and 32 but not 4. Significantly more large CDR3 similarity clusters were formed by expanded TCRs than by pre-sensitization or healthy control sets, consistent with antigen-driven responses. Because all patients had alopecia, a presumed autoimmune disease, the immune response of the patients might differ from that of healthy individuals.

V was cut back by 7 bases and J by 3 bases, leaving a gap of 12 bases between them. Reading from cysteine to phenylalanine, the CDR3 counts 13 amino acids. Only CDR3 DNA is held: 39 bases, read in frame from base 1. The germline V gene sets CDR1 to SGHVS and CDR2 to FQNEAQ. As for this clonotype: Its antigen is unknown. Qualities for individual bases were not recorded, and no much larger clone is one base off.

This specimen's time point label, interpreted: patch test 1, 2 weeks after DPC sensitization. Interpreted using the paper, the treatment or condition label stands for: therapeutic diphenylcyclopropenone sensitization with weekly scalp DPC. At every patch-test visit, the blood draw took place before the patch test was put on. To be eligible, patients had to be aged 18 to 70, diagnosed with alopecia and judged suitable for DPC therapy, while pregnant patients were excluded. Unfractionated whole blood was collected in Tempus Blood RNA tubes, and total RNA was extracted from that blood. Library creation used RACE. TCRdb names NextSeq 500 as the instrument used. Library preparation attached unique molecular identifiers to individual cDNA molecules for quantitative, reproducible TCR counting. From each blood RNA sample, both TCR alpha and TCR beta chains were sequenced. The original methods were these. A median of roughly 100,000 TCRs per sample was observed, with a range of about 23,224 to 750,000. The Decombinator software suite was used to annotate V, J and CDR3 in the TCR reads. To make PS versus PT1 abundance plots, every sample was subsampled to the same number of TCRs (28,000). TCRs were defined as expanded if absent before sensitization and observed at least eight times at the 2-week time point. TCRdb trimmed the raw reads at Q25, called clones with MiXCR and kept productive beta chains. A single entry per CDR3 protein holds the most common genes and DNA from its merged rows. TCRdb, rather than the study authors, made the V and J calls. The sample data list about 80,000 distinct CDR3 sequences, and about a tenth of these were observed just once. Of the sample, roughly 1.4% falls within the top ten clones.

The chain is made from TRBV7-8 and TRBJ1-1; the D gene is not confidently resolved. The clonotype comes from a woman aged 50 to 65 with alopecia areata. Some clones in this sample may be carry-over from other donors' samples. This material consisted of whole blood, taken in connection with sensitization to the hapten diphenylcyclopropenone (DPC). The DNA is TGTGCCAGCACCTTCGACGGGGACACTGAAGCTTTCTTT. Its protein reads: CASTFDGDTEAFF.